These 13 T cell receptor beta chains were sequenced from one sample in a study of T cell repertoires in cytomegalovirus infection. Antigens for these TCRs are unknown. TCRdb reprocessed the reads with MiXCR, giving one entry per CDR3 protein. Of 110,000 or so distinct CDR3 sequences in the sample, about 33% were seen once. Here the sequenced sample was CD8+ T cells from cultured PBMCs, taken from culture after CMV antigen stimulation. The receptor set was obtained from a human donor in good health (CMV status not recorded). Some clones in this sample may be carry-over from other donors' samples.

This chain connects TRBV7-9 to TRBJ2-7, with a weak D call TRBD1 (5 bases). Trimming took off 2 bases at V and 4 bases at J, with 21 bases between the two ends. Germline-derived CDR1 and CDR2 are SEHNR and FQNEAQ (reference sequence). The CDR3 extends over 17 amino acids. The CDR3 here is CASSLTMEGAKHYEQYF. The CDR3, as DNA: TGTGCCAGCAGCTTAACCATGGAAGGGGCGAAACATTACGAGCAGTACTTC.

V usage is TRBV7-9 and J usage is TRBJ1-1; D is ambiguous. V was pared by 5 bases and J by 7 bases, with 8 bases between. CDR1 SEHNR and CDR2 FQNEAQ come from the germline V gene (reference sequence). This CDR3 region has 11 residues. CDR3 DNA: TGTGCCAGCAGCCCGGGCCTTGAAGCTTTCTTT. The encoded protein is CASSPGLEAFF.

V gene TRBV20-1 combines with J gene TRBJ1-6; D remains unclear. CDR1 and CDR2 from the germline V gene are DFQATT and SNEGSKA (reference sequence). V lost 6 bases and J 7 bases, leaving 16 bases between the germline ends. The CDR3 loop spans 14 amino acids. The CDR3 spells CSAKEAGVNSPLHF. DNA for the CDR3: TGCAGTGCCAAAGAGGCCGGGGTGAATTCACCCCTCCACTTT.

This clonotype was seen more than once but under ten times. This rearrangement joins TRBV6-5 to TRBJ2-7; 9 positions agree with TRBD1. V dropped 1 base and J dropped 5; count of bases not matched to a gene: 6. Per germline, CDR1 MNHEY and CDR2 SVGAGI. This CDR3 has 15 residues. The CDR3 sequence: CASSYLRDRVDEQYF. Here the CDR3 DNA reads TGTGCCAGCAGTTACTTGAGGGACAGGGTCGACGAGCAGTACTTC.

A few counts support this clonotype. The V gene is TRBV15, the J gene TRBJ2-1; possibly TRBD1 for D (6 bases). V was pared by 2 bases and J by 0 bases, with 11 bases between. Germline V gives CDR1 LNHNV, CDR2 YYDKDF (reference sequence). This CDR3 comprises 16 residues. In DNA, the CDR3 is TGTGCCACCAGCAGATGGGACACCAGCTCCTACAATGAGCAGTTCTTC. Translation: CATSRWDTSSYNEQFF. Using reference TRBV15 and TRBJ2-1 for the parts outside the CDR3, the full variable domain is DAMVIQNPRYQVTQFGKPVTLSCSQTLNHNVMYWYQQKSSQAPKLLFHYYDKDFNNEADTPDNFQSRRPNTSFCFLDIRSPGLGDTAMYLCATSRWDTSSYNEQFFGPGTRLTVL.

The V call is TRBV7-9, the J call TRBJ2-4; the match to TRBD1 covers 12 bases. V lost 5 bases, J lost 1 base, and 6 bases stayed unmatched. The CDR3 length is 17 residues. CDR1 and CDR2 from the germline V gene are SEHNR and FQNEAQ (reference sequence). The CDR3 DNA sequence: TGTGCCAGCAGCGGGACAGGGGGCGAATTGGCCAAAAACATTCAGTACTTC. It yields the protein CASSGTGGELAKNIQYF.

The V call is TRBV19, the J call TRBJ1-1, with 11 bases identical to TRBD1. V was pared by 10 bases and J by 3 bases, with 4 bases of the junction left unmatched. Germline CDR1 reads LNHDA; CDR2 reads SQIVND (reference sequence). The CDR3 sequence is 13 residues long. The CDR3 spells CATRTGGYTEAFF. The CDR3 DNA reads TGTGCCACCCGGACAGGGGGCTACACTGAAGCTTTCTTT.

This clonotype has only a few counts. V usage is TRBV19 and J usage is TRBJ1-2, with D tentatively TRBD1 (6 bases). CDR1 is LNHDA, CDR2 SQIVND, per germline (reference sequence). Trimming left V 7 bases short and J 4 bases short, with 28 bases between. This CDR3 spans 18 amino acids. CDR3 sequence (DNA): TGTGCCAGTAAAATTCGGGACACTGCACTACATGGGGCCTATGGCTACACCTTC. This sequence encodes CASKIRDTALHGAYGYTF.

This clonotype was recorded only once. One end of the junction does not line up with germline, which may come from a read error. This chain connects TRBV7-2 to TRBJ2-7; D gene unclear. Germline V gene data show CDR1 as SGHTA and CDR2 as FQGNSA. The CDR3 is 13 residues long. The CDR3: CASSFSRAYKQYF. CDR3 DNA sequence: TGTGCCAGCAGCTTTTCCAGAGCCTACAAGCAGTACTTC. Variable domain in full (rest from reference TRBV7-2 and TRBJ2-7): GAGVSQSPSNKVTEKGKDVELRCDPISGHTALYWYRQSLGQGLEFLIYFQGNSAPDKSGLPSDRFSAERTGGSVSTLTIQRTQQEDSAVYLCASSFSRAYKQYFGPGTRLTVT.

The chain combines TRBV13 with TRBJ1-2; possibly TRBD1 for D (6 bases). Germline CDR1 and CDR2: PRHDT and FYEKMQ (reference sequence). This CDR3 comprises 16 residues. The V end was cut by 3 bases, the J end by 8 bases, with 22 bases between. The DNA for the CDR3 is TGTGCCAGCAGCTTTGGCCAAGGACGGGGGCCCTGGGGCTACACCTTC. This encodes CASSFGQGRGPWGYTF.

This sequence joins TRBV11-2 and TRBJ2-7; TRBD2 aligns across 7 bases. The germline V gene has CDR1 SGHAT and CDR2 FQNNGV. CDR3 length equals 14 residues. The ends lost 0 bases at V and 2 bases at J; junction bases unmatched: 1. CDR3 sequence reads: CASSLEAGPYEQYF. The CDR3 nucleotides are TGTGCCAGCAGCTTAGAAGCGGGACCCTACGAGCAGTACTTC.

This clonotype was detected many times. CDR3 sequence reads: CASTWTDTGELFF. In nucleotides, the CDR3 is TGTGCCAGCACCTGGACAGACACCGGGGAGCTGTTTTTT. The V gene is TRBV12-3 or TRBV12-4, the J gene TRBJ2-2; D is perhaps TRBD1 (6 bases). V was cut by 7 bases and J by 3 bases, with 9 bases left in between. CDR3 length: 13 amino acids.

In this sample, this clonotype turned up a few times. The rearrangement joins TRBV27 to TRBJ1-4; no definite D call. The CDR3 covers 14 residues. The V gene's germline CDR1 is MNHEY and CDR2 SMNVEV (reference sequence). Trimming took off 3 bases at V and 6 bases at J, with 11 bases between the two ends. The CDR3 protein is CASSFWKGDEKLFF. In DNA form, the CDR3 reads TGTGCCAGCAGTTTCTGGAAGGGCGATGAAAAACTGTTTTTT.